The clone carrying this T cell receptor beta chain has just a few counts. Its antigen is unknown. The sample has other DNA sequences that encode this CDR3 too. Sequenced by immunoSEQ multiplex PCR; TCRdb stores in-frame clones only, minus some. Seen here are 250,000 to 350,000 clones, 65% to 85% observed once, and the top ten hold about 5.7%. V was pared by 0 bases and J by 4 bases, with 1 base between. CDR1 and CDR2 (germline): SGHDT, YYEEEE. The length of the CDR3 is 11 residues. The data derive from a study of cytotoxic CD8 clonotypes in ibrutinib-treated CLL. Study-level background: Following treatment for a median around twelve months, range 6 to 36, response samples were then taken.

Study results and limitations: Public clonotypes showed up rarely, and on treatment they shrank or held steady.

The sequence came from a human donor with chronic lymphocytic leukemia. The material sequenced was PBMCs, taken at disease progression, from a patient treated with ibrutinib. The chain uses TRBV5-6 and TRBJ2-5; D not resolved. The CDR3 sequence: CASSLVETQYF. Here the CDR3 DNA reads TGTGCCAGCAGCTTGGTAGAGACCCAGTACTTC.